A selection of T cell receptor beta chains follows, all from one sample in a study of blood T cell repertoires in COVID-19. TCRdb's table, derived via immunoSEQ multiplex PCR, lists solely in-frame clones and lacks some. The table shows over 15,000 clones, with around 77% occurring only once. The sequencing input was peripheral blood. All receptors derive from a man in his 70s with COVID-19, enrolled during active disease. The CDR3 runs from the conserved cysteine through the conserved F or W. D genes are given only for firm matches. Not all rows give a size; the values are once, few, many and, for expanded clones, a class.

TGTGCCAGCAGTGAACAGACCTACGAGCAGTACTTC CASSEQTYEQYF - TRBV2 12 TRBJ2-7 -
TGTGCCAGCAGCTTAGGTCCGACATCCTACGAGCAGTACTTC CASSLGPTSYEQYF - TRBV7-9 14 TRBJ2-7 -
TGTGCCAGCAGCCCCAGACTAGCGGGGGGCCTTGACAATGAGCAGTTCTTC CASSPRLAGGLDNEQFF TRBD2 TRBV7-2 17 TRBJ2-1 -
TGTGCCAGCAGGCGAGCGGGACAGGGGTTTTATGGCTACACCTTC CASRRAGQGFYGYTF TRBD1 TRBV27 15 TRBJ1-2 -
TGTGCCAGCAGCACGAGACAGGGGGCGGTGAACACTGAAGCTTTCTTT CASSTRQGAVNTEAFF - TRBV21-1 16 TRBJ1-1 -
TGTGCCAGCAGCCCTAAAAAATTCAGGGGAATCGATGAGCAGTTCTTC CASSPKKFRGIDEQFF - TRBV7-3 16 TRBJ2-1 few
TGTGCCACCCAGGGGAGCGGCAATCAGCCCCAGCATTTT CATQGSGNQPQHF - TRBV7-2 13 TRBJ1-5 few
TGCAGCGTTGCCCGCATAAGGGGCCCGAACCTTGAAGCTTTCTTT CSVARIRGPNLEAFF - TRBV29-1 15 TRBJ1-1 -
TGTGCCAGCAGTTCCACAGCGGTGAATGAGCAGTTCTTC CASSSTAVNEQFF - TRBV6-5 13 TRBJ2-1 -
TGTGCCAGCTTCGAGAGGCGACCGAACACCGGGGAGCTGTTTTTT CASFERRPNTGELFF - TRBV6-5 15 TRBJ2-2 -
TGTGCCAGCAGCGTCTCTCAGGGGATCGGCACAGATACGCAGTATTTT CASSVSQGIGTDTQYF - TRBV7-3 16 TRBJ2-3 -
TGCGCCAGCAGCCCAGTGACTAGCGGGAGTATTAGTGGGGAGCTGTTTTTT CASSPVTSGSISGELFF TRBD2 TRBV5-1 17 TRBJ2-2 -
TGTGCCAGCAGCCAAACGTTAGGGGCCCATCAGCCCCAGCATTTT CASSQTLGAHQPQHF - TRBV7-2 15 TRBJ1-5 few
TGTGCCACCAGTGATTCTAGCCTACTATCCTACAATGAGCAGTTCTTC CATSDSSLLSYNEQFF - TRBV24-1 16 TRBJ2-1 once
TGTGCCAGCAGCTCGGGACTAGCGGGAGGTTATGGAGAGACCCAGTACTTC CASSSGLAGGYGETQYF TRBD2 TRBV5-6 17 TRBJ2-5 once